The rows below give T cell receptor beta chains drawn from one sample of a study of cytomegalovirus exposure and HLA in healthy donors. Sequenced by immunoSEQ multiplex PCR; TCRdb stores in-frame clones only, minus some. The data show roughly 100,000 clones, less than 80% seen once. The specimen was PBMCs. All receptors derive from a boy between 10 and 17 years old in good health and CMV-seropositive. The CDR3 runs from the conserved cysteine through the conserved F or W. D genes are given only for firm matches. Not every row has a clone size; where given, it reads once, few, many or a size class.

abundance: few; len: 14; v_gene: TRBV5-6; j_gene: TRBJ1-4; d_gene: NA; CDR3nt: TGTGCCAGCAGCTTGGTACAGGAGGGGGAAAAACTGTTTTTT; CDR3aa: CASSLVQEGEKLFF
abundance: NA; len: 17; v_gene: TRBV7-9; j_gene: TRBJ1-5; d_gene: TRBD1; CDR3nt: TGTGCCAGCTCATTCGGGGCTAACCGGGACAGAAATCAGCCCCAGCATTTT; CDR3aa: CASSFGANRDRNQPQHF
abundance: NA; len: 16; v_gene: TRBV30; j_gene: TRBJ2-7; d_gene: TRBD1; CDR3nt: TGTGCCTGGAGTCCCCCGGGACAGCTTATCCCCTACGAGCAGTACTTC; CDR3aa: CAWSPPGQLIPYEQYF
abundance: NA; len: 12; v_gene: TRBV6-6; j_gene: TRBJ1-2; d_gene: NA; CDR3nt: TGTGCCAGCAGACAGGAAGACTATGGCTACACCTTC; CDR3aa: CASRQEDYGYTF
abundance: NA; len: 15; v_gene: TRBV19; j_gene: TRBJ2-1; d_gene: TRBD2; CDR3nt: TGTGCCAGTAGCAACGGACTAGCCGCCTACAATGAGCAGTTCTTC; CDR3aa: CASSNGLAAYNEQFF
abundance: NA; len: 14; v_gene: TRBV7-6; j_gene: TRBJ2-7; d_gene: NA; CDR3nt: TGTGCCAGCAGCTTAACGGGCAGGGATGACGAGCAGTACTTC; CDR3aa: CASSLTGRDDEQYF
abundance: few; len: 13; v_gene: TRBV19; j_gene: TRBJ1-2; d_gene: TRBD1; CDR3nt: TGTGCCAGTAGTTGGGACAGCAATTTAGGCTACCCCTTC; CDR3aa: CASSWDSNLGYPF
abundance: NA; len: 16; v_gene: TRBV6-1; j_gene: TRBJ2-3; d_gene: NA; CDR3nt: TGTGCCAGCAGTGAAAGTCAGATTCTTAATTGGGATACGCAGTATTTT; CDR3aa: CASSESQILNWDTQYF
abundance: few; len: 14; v_gene: TRBV6-1; j_gene: TRBJ1-1; d_gene: TRBD1; CDR3nt: TGTGCCAGCAGTGAAAACAGGGGGAACACTGAAGCTTTCTTT; CDR3aa: CASSENRGNTEAFF
abundance: NA; len: 14; v_gene: TRBV6-5; j_gene: TRBJ1-2; d_gene: TRBD1; CDR3nt: TGTGCCAGCAGTCAGGACAGGGTCAGGGGGGGCTACACCTTC; CDR3aa: CASSQDRVRGGYTF
abundance: NA; len: 13; v_gene: TRBV2; j_gene: TRBJ1-5; d_gene: NA; CDR3nt: TGTGCCAGCAGTGAAATAGGAGGCCCGCCCCAGCATTTT; CDR3aa: CASSEIGGPPQHF
abundance: NA; len: 13; v_gene: TRBV27; j_gene: TRBJ1-5; d_gene: TRBD1; CDR3nt: TGTGCCAGCAGTCACAGGGGAAAGTGGCCCCAGCATTTT; CDR3aa: CASSHRGKWPQHF
abundance: NA; len: 12; v_gene: TRBV19; j_gene: TRBJ1-2; d_gene: TRBD1; CDR3nt: TGTGCCAGTAGTACAGGGGGGTATGGCTACACCTTC; CDR3aa: CASSTGGYGYTF
abundance: NA; len: 15; v_gene: TRBV29-1; j_gene: TRBJ2-3; d_gene: TRBD2; CDR3nt: TGCAGCGCCCGGTTAGCGGGGGGAGACGCAGATACGCAGTATTTT; CDR3aa: CSARLAGGDADTQYF
abundance: NA; len: 14; v_gene: TRBV7-9; j_gene: TRBJ1-1; d_gene: NA; CDR3nt: TGTGCCAGCAGCCCCGTGGGGGGGAACACTGAAGCTTTCTTT; CDR3aa: CASSPVGGNTEAFF
abundance: NA; len: 14; v_gene: TRBV5-4; j_gene: TRBJ2-7; d_gene: TRBD1; CDR3nt: TGTGCCAGCAGCGCCGGGACAGGCTCCTACGAGCAGTACTTC; CDR3aa: CASSAGTGSYEQYF
abundance: NA; len: 13; v_gene: TRBV30; j_gene: TRBJ1-5; d_gene: NA; CDR3nt: TGTGCCTGGAGTGACATTAGCAATCAGCCCCAGCATTTT; CDR3aa: CAWSDISNQPQHF
abundance: NA; len: 14; v_gene: TRBV9; j_gene: TRBJ1-2; d_gene: TRBD1; CDR3nt: TGTGCCAGCAGCGTGGCCGGGACAGGGAAGGGCTACACCTTC; CDR3aa: CASSVAGTGKGYTF
abundance: NA; len: 15; v_gene: TRBV28; j_gene: TRBJ2-7; d_gene: TRBD2; CDR3nt: TGTGCCAGCAGACCTTTCTCTAGCGGGAGGGGCGAGCAGTACTTC; CDR3aa: CASRPFSSGRGEQYF
abundance: NA; len: 18; v_gene: TRBV2; j_gene: TRBJ1-5; d_gene: NA; CDR3nt: TGTGCCAGCAGTGAGGGGGGATACCTGTTCCATAGCAATCAGCCCCAGCATTTT; CDR3aa: CASSEGGYLFHSNQPQHF
abundance: NA; len: 14; v_gene: TRBV27; j_gene: TRBJ2-7; d_gene: TRBD2; CDR3nt: TGTGCCAGCAGCCCTCGGGGGGTGGGGTACGAGCAGTACTTC; CDR3aa: CASSPRGVGYEQYF